The clone carrying this TCR beta chain was detected only a few times. The data stem from a study of early T cells in non-severe SARS-CoV-2 infection. The CDR3 totals 15 residues. V lost 2 bases and J lost 3, with 15 bases in between. The germline V gene encodes CDR1 SGHRS and CDR2 YFSETQ. TCRdb called the 5' RACE reads again in MiXCR, with one record for every CDR3 protein. The sample holds about 80,000 distinct CDR3 sequences; around an eighth are singletons and the top ten take approximately 2.4%. The chain carries TRBV5-1 and TRBJ2-7; the D gene is possibly TRBD1 (6 bases). The source is an adult who was a healthcare worker with PCR-confirmed SARS-CoV-2 infection or an uninfected control (not recorded which). Sequenced material: whole blood. The CDR3 region is CASSLDGQSGYEQYF. For the CDR3, the DNA is TGCGCCAGCAGCTTAGACGGACAGTCCGGCTACGAGCAGTACTTC.